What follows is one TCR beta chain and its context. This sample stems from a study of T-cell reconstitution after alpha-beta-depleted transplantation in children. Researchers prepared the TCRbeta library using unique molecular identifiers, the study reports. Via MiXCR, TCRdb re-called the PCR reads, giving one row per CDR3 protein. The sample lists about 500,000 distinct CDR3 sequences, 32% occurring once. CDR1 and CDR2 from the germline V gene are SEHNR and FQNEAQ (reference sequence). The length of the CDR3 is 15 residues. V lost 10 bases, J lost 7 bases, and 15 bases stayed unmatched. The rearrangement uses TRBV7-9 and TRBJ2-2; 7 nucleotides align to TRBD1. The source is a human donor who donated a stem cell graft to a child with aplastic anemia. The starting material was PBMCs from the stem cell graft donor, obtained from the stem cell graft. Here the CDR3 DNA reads TGTGCCACCCTACCGTACAGGGGCGTGGACGGGGAGCTGTTTTTT. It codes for CATLPYRGVDGELFF.